Sequencing of this TCR beta chain was carried out in a study of T cell responses to AZD1222 COVID-19 vaccine. Some clones are missing from TCRdb's copy, which holds only in-frame ones; the method was immunoSEQ multiplex PCR. The data contain fewer than 110,000 clones, roughly 90% of them singletons. The V gene lost 0 bases and the J gene lost 6 bases, with 0 bases spanning the gap. The CDR3 is 11 residues long. Germline V gene lookup returns CDR1 SGHRS and CDR2 YFSETQ. Doses given second, at about 4 or about 12 weeks, were pooled. Points from the study as a whole: Repertoire sampling happened only post peak T cell response. Donor demographics were predominantly white British with a female majority; clonal diversity may be underestimated.

Concerning this clone: Its antigen remains unknown.

Source: peripheral blood, taken 28 days after the second AZD1222 dose. The chain joins TRBV5-1 to TRBJ2-2, with D hard to call. This TCR was recovered from an adult who received the AZD1222 COVID-19 vaccine. For the CDR3, the DNA is TGCGCCAGCAGCTTGGCCGGGGAGCTGTTTTTT. It is translated as CASSLAGELFF.